This T cell receptor (beta chain) stems from a study of T-cell reconstitution after alpha-beta-depleted transplantation in children. Study results and limitations: TCRbeta diversity was high at day 60 in some patients (a result of surviving recipient T cells and thymic progenitors). Reportedly, only several hundred clones from non-depleted graft cells drove alpha-beta T-cell counts at about two months.

Preparation of the TCRbeta library was carried out with unique molecular identifiers. TCRdb fed the PCR reads into MiXCR, producing one record per CDR3 protein. The sample includes about 250,000 distinct CDR3 sequences, 20% to 30% of them seen just once. V gave up 10 bases and J gave up 3 bases, with 15 bases separating them. CDR1 and CDR2 (germline): MDHEN, SYDVKM. The CDR3 consists of 13 residues. In regard to this clonotype: The target antigen is unknown.

Source: PBMCs, mostly from graft donor cells, taken 360 days after TCRalphabeta/CD19-depleted stem cell transplant. V and J are TRBV28 and TRBJ1-2; a weak D match, TRBD1 (5 bases). The receptor's source is a female patient between 2 and 15 years old who had a stem cell transplant for congenital amegakaryocytic thrombocytopenia, so the T cells may come from the graft donor. CDR3 DNA sequence: TGTGCCACCGAGGGACGGACGCACTATGGCTACACCTTC. The encoded protein is CATEGRTHYGYTF.